This entry concerns a single TCR beta chain. The ends lost 2 bases at V and 2 bases at J; junction bases unmatched: 7. The germline gives CDR1 SGHRS, CDR2 YFSETQ. The CDR3 loop spans 17 amino acids. The sample originates from a study of human T cells and chemical hapten exposure. Whole blood that had not been fractionated was the source of extracted total RNA. Source study methods: Sequenced samples showed a median of around 100,000 TCRs each, with counts running from around 24,000 to 710,000. One entry per CDR3 protein, called by TCRdb with MiXCR from the 5' RACE reads. TCRdb, rather than the study authors, made the V and J calls. Of around 100,000 distinct CDR3 sequences in the sample, 15% to 20% were seen once.

The rearrangement joins TRBV5-1 to TRBJ2-1; 10 nucleotides match TRBD2. The sequence was obtained from a human donor in good health. The CDR3 here is CASSLLSGLAAYNEQFF. The DNA of the CDR3 is TGCGCCAGCAGCTTACTAAGCGGACTAGCGGCCTACAATGAGCAGTTCTTC. Variable domain in full (rest from reference TRBV5-1 and TRBJ2-1): KAGVTQTPRYLIKTRGQQVTLSCSPISGHRSVSWYQQTPGQGLQFLFEYFSETQRNKGNFPGRFSGRQFSNSRSEMNVSTLELGDSALYLCASSLLSGLAAYNEQFFGPGTRLTVL.